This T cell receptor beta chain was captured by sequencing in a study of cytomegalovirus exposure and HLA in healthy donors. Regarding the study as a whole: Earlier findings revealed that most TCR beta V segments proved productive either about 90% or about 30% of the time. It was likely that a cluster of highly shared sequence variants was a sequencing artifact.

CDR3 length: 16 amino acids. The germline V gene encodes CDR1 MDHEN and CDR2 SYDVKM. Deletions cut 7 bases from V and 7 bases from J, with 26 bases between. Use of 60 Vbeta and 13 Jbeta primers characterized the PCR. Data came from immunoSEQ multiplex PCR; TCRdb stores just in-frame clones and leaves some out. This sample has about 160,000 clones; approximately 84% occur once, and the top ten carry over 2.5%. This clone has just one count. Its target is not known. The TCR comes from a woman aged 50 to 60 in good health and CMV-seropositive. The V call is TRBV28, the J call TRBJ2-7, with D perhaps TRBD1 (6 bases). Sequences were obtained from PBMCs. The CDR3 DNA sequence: TGTGCCAGCACCTTCTCCCGGGGCAGGGGTTCGGAAGAGCAGTACTTC. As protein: CASTFSRGRGSEEQYF. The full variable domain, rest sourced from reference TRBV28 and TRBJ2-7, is DVKVTQSSRYLVKRTGEKVFLECVQDMDHENMFWYRQDPGLGLRLIYFSYDVKMKEKGDIPEGYSVSREKKERFSLILESASTNQTSMYLCASTFSRGRGSEEQYFGPGTRLTVT.